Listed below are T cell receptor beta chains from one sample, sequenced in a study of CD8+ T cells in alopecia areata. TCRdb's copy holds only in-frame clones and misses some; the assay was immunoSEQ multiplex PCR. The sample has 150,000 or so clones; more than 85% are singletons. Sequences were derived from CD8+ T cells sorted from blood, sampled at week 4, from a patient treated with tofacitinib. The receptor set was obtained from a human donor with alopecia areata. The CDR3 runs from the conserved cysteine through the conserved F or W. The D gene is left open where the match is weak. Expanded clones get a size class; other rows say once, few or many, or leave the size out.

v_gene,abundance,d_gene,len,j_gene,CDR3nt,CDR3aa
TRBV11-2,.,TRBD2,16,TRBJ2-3,TGTGCCAGCAGCCACCGGGCGGGGGGACTACAAGATACGCAGTATTTT,CASSHRAGGLQDTQYF
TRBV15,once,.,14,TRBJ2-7,TGTGCCACCAGCAGGATCCGGGGGAACTACGAGCAGTACTTC,CATSRIRGNYEQYF
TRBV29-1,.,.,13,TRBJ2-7,TGCAGCGTTGAAGGTGGCACTTCCTACGAGCAGTACTTC,CSVEGGTSYEQYF
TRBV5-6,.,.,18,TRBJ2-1,TGTGCCAGCAGCTTGGGGACTTCTTCCCCGGGGGCTTACAATGAGCAGTTCTTC,CASSLGTSSPGAYNEQFF
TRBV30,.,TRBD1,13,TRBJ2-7,TGTGCCTGGAGCCGGACAGGGCTGGACGAGCAGTACTTC,CAWSRTGLDEQYF
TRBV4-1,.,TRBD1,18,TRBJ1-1,TGCGCCAGCAGCCAGGAGGGGACAGGGTCATTTGGTGGGACTGAAGCTTTCTTT,CASSQEGTGSFGGTEAFF
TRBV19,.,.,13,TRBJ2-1,TGTGCCAGTAGTATAACCCAGGGAGGCGAGCAGTTCTTC,CASSITQGGEQFF
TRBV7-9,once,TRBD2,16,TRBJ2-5,TGTGCCAGCAGCTTGCTCAATAGCGGGGCTCAAGAGACCCAGTACTTC,CASSLLNSGAQETQYF
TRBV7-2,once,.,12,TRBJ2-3,TGTGCCAGCAGCTCCGGCAAAGATACGCAGTATTTT,CASSSGKDTQYF
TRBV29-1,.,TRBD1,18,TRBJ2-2,TGCAGCGGCGCGGAAGAGGGGGCGTCGCGGTCGAACACCGGGGAGCTGTTTTTT,CSGAEEGASRSNTGELFF
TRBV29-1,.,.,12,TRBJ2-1,TGCAGCGTGCCCCGCTCCTACAATGAGCAGTTCTTC,CSVPRSYNEQFF
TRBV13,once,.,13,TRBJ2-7,TGTGCCAGCAGCTTAGGCAGGACCTACGAGCAGTACTTC,CASSLGRTYEQYF
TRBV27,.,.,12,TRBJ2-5,TGTGCCAGCAGTTTCCCCCAGGGGACCCAGTACTTC,CASSFPQGTQYF
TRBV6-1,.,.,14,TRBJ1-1,TGTGCCAGCAGTATTAAGGGCTTGAACACTGAAGCTTTCTTT,CASSIKGLNTEAFF
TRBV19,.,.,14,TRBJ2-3,TGTGCCAGTAGTCTACAGGGCAGCTTAGATACGCAGTATTTT,CASSLQGSLDTQYF
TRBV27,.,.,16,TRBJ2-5,TGTGCCAGCAGTTTATCCTCACGGCCCAAGGGAGAGACCCAGTACTTC,CASSLSSRPKGETQYF
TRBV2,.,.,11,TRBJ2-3,TGTGCCAGCAGTGGACTAGATACGCAGTATTTT,CASSGLDTQYF
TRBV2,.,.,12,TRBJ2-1,TGTGCCAGCCAGGGAGGCCGCAATGAGCAGTTCTTC,CASQGGRNEQFF
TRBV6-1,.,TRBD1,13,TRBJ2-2,TGTGCCAGCAGTGGGACAGGGACCGGGGAGCTGTTTTTT,CASSGTGTGELFF
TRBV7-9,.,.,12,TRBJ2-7,TGTGCCAGCAGCCCGAGCTCCTACGAGCAGTACTTC,CASSPSSYEQYF
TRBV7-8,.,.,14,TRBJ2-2,TGTGCCAGCAGCCGTACTGGAAACACCGGGGAGCTGTTTTTT,CASSRTGNTGELFF
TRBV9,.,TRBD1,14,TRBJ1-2,TGTGCCAGCAGGACAGGGAGTTCTGGGTATGGCTACACCTTC,CASRTGSSGYGYTF
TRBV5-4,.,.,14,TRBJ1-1,TGTGCCAGCAGCTTTCAAACGCCTACCACTGAAGCTTTCTTT,CASSFQTPTTEAFF
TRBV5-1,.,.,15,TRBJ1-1,TGCGCCAGCAGCTATACACCATCTGCCGGCACTGAAGCTTTCTTT,CASSYTPSAGTEAFF
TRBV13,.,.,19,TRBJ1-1,TGTGCCAGCAGCACCAAGGACCATTCGTTTCCCGCAATGAACACTGAAGCTTTCTTT,CASSTKDHSFPAMNTEAFF
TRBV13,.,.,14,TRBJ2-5,TGTGCCAGCAGCTTGTGGGAGGACCAAGAGACCCAGTACTTC,CASSLWEDQETQYF
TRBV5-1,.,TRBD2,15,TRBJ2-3,TGCGCCAGCAGCCCGGGACTAGCGACCACAGATACGCAGTATTTT,CASSPGLATTDTQYF
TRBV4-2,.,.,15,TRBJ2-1,TGTGCCAGCAGCCAAGGGGCCGCAGGGCTGAATGAGCAGTTCTTC,CASSQGAAGLNEQFF
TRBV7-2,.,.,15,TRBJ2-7,TGTGCCAGCACCTCAACGACAGGGAGGTTGGGCGAGCAGTACTTC,CASTSTTGRLGEQYF
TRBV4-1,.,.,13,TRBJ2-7,TGCGCCAGCAGCCAAGCGAATTCCTACGAGCAGTACTTC,CASSQANSYEQYF
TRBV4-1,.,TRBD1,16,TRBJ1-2,TGCGCCAGCAGCCAAGAGGGACAGGGCCTTTTAGGAGGCTACACCTTC,CASSQEGQGLLGGYTF
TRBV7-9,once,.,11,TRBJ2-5,TGTGCCAGCAGCCCTAGAGAGACCCAGTACTTC,CASSPRETQYF
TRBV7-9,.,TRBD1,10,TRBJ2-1,TGTGCCAGCACAGGGGGTGAGCAGTTCTTC,CASTGGEQFF
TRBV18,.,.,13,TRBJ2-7,TGTGCCAGCTCAGGGGGGACAGTCTACGAGCAGTACTTC,CASSGGTVYEQYF
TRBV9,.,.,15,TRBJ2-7,TGTGCCAGCAGCCCGGGGACGGGGAGCTCCTACGAGCAGTACTTC,CASSPGTGSSYEQYF
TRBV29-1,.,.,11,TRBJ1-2,TGCAGCGCCCCGACTGACTATGGCTACACCTTC,CSAPTDYGYTF
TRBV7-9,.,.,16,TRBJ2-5,TGTGCCAGCAGCTCCTGGGGACCTGTGATCCAAGAGACCCAGTACTTC,CASSSWGPVIQETQYF
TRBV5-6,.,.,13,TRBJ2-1,TGTGCCAGCAGCGAGGGACGTCTCACTGAGCAGTTCTTC,CASSEGRLTEQFF
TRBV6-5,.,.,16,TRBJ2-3,TGTGCCAGCAGTTACGGGGCAGAGACTAGCACAGATACGCAGTATTTT,CASSYGAETSTDTQYF
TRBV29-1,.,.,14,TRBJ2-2,TGCAGCGTTGAAGGGACAAGGAGCACCGGGGAGCTGTTTTTT,CSVEGTRSTGELFF
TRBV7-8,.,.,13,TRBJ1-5,TGTGCCAGCAGCTTAGTTAGCAATCAGCCCCAGCATTTT,CASSLVSNQPQHF
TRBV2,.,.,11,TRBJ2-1,TGTGCCAGTTTTAGTGGCAATGAGCAGTTCTTC,CASFSGNEQFF
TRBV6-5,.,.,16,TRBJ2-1,TGTGCCAGCAGTTACTCTATGGGCCGAGGGAGCAATGAGCAGTTCTTC,CASSYSMGRGSNEQFF
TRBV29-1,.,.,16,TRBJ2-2,TGCAGCGTTGAAGGATGGTCAGGGGAGTACACCGGGGAGCTGTTTTTT,CSVEGWSGEYTGELFF
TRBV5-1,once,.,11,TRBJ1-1,TGCGCCAGCAGAGCCGGGAATGAAGCTTTCTTT,CASRAGNEAFF
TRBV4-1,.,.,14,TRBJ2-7,TGCGCCAGCAGCCAAGTCGACGGAGAGTACGAGCAGTACTTC,CASSQVDGEYEQYF
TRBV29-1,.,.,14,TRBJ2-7,TGCAGCGTTGAAGATTATAGGGGTTCCTACGAGCAGTACTTC,CSVEDYRGSYEQYF
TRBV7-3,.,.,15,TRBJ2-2,TGTGCCAGCAGCTTAACGGGGAGGCACACCGGGGAGCTGTTTTTT,CASSLTGRHTGELFF
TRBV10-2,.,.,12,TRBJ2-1,TGCGCCAGCAGTGGGGTTAGCGATGAGCAGTTCTTC,CASSGVSDEQFF
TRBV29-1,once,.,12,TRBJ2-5,TGCAGCGTTGATACGGGGCAAGAGACCCAGTACTTC,CSVDTGQETQYF
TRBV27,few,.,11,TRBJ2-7,TGTGCCAGCAGTCCCTCCTACGAGCAGTACTTC,CASSPSYEQYF
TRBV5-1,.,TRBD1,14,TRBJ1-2,TGCGCCAGCAGCAGGGGACAGGGGCCAGCTGGCTACACCTTC,CASSRGQGPAGYTF
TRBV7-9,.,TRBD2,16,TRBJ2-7,TGTGCCAGCAGCTCCCCTAGCGGGGCCACCTCCTACGAGCAGTACTTC,CASSSPSGATSYEQYF
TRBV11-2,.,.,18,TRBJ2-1,TGTGCCAGCAGCTTAGATGGGTTTAGGACAGACGCCTACAATGAGCAGTTCTTC,CASSLDGFRTDAYNEQFF
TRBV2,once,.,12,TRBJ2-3,TGTGCCAGCCTATCCAGCACAGATACGCAGTATTTT,CASLSSTDTQYF
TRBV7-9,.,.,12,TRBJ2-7,TGTGCCAGCAGCTTAACCCCGCACGAGCAGTACTTC,CASSLTPHEQYF
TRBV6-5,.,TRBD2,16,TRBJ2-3,TGTGCCAGCAGTTTTGGGACTAGCGGAGGCACAGATACGCAGTATTTT,CASSFGTSGGTDTQYF
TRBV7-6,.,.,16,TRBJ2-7,TGTGCCAGCAGCCAATTCAACGGGGGGCAGCCCTACGAGCAGTACTTC,CASSQFNGGQPYEQYF
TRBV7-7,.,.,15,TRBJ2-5,TGTGCTAGCAGCTTAGCTTCGGGGGAACAAGAGACCCAGTACTTC,CASSLASGEQETQYF